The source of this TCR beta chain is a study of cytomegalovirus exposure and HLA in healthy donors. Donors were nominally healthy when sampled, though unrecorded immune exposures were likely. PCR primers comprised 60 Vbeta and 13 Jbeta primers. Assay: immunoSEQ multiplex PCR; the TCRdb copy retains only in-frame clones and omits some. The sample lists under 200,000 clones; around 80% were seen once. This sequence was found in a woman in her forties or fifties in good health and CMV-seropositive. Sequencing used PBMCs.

The CDR3 reads CASSRQGAAGTGELFF. In nucleotides, the CDR3 is TGTGCCAGCAGCCGCCAGGGGGCGGCGGGCACCGGGGAGCTGTTTTTT. The V call is TRBV7-9, the J call TRBJ2-2; 8 nucleotides match TRBD1. The ends lost 5 bases at V and 4 bases at J; junction bases unmatched: 9. This CDR3 spans 16 amino acids. Germline assignment: CDR1 SEHNR and CDR2 FQNEAQ (reference sequence).